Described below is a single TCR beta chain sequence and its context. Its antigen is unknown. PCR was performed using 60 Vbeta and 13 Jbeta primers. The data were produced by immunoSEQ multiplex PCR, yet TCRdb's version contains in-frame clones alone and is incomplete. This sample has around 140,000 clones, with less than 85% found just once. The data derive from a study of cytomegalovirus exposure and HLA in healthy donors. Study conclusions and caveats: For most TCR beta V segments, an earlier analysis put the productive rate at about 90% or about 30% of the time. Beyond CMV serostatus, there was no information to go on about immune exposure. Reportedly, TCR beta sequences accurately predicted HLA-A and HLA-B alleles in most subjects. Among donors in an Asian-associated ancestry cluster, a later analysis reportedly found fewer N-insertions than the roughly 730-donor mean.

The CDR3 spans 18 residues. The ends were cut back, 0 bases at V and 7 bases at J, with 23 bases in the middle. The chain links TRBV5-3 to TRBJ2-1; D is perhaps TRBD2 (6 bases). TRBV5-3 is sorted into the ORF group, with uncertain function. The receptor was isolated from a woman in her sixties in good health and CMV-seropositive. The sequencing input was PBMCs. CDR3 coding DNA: TGTGCCAGAAGCTTGGTATCATGCCGCCGGGACTGGAGTAATGAGCAGTTCTTC. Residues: CARSLVSCRRDWSNEQFF.